This entry lists 22 T cell receptor beta chains sequenced from one sample in a study of blood T cell repertoires in COVID-19. Data came from immunoSEQ multiplex PCR; TCRdb stores just in-frame clones and leaves some out. The profile covers 150,000 to 200,000 clones, with around 83% appearing a single time and about 22% taken by the ten largest. The sequenced sample consisted of PBMCs or T cells enriched from blood (not recorded which). Receptor source: a middle-aged woman in a cohort exposed to, infected with or recovered from COVID-19 (not recorded which).

The rearrangement links TRBV19 to TRBJ1-5; maybe TRBD1 (6 bases). CDR3 length: 17 amino acids. The germline V gene encodes CDR1 LNHDA and CDR2 SQIVND (reference sequence). Trimming pared 2 bases from V and 0 bases from J, leaving 14 bases between. CDR3 sequence: CASSISGGGYSNQPQHF. The CDR3 DNA sequence: TGTGCCAGTAGTATATCGGGGGGCGGGTATAGCAATCAGCCCCAGCATTTT.

CDR3: CASSLGASSYEQYF. The CDR3, as DNA: TGTGCCAGCAGCTTGGGGGCAAGCTCCTACGAGCAGTACTTC. The V gene is TRBV7-9, the J gene TRBJ2-7; D perhaps matches TRBD1 (6 bases). In germline, CDR1 is SEHNR, CDR2 FQNEAQ (reference sequence). Trimming cost V 3 bases and J 0 bases, with 9 bases left between them. There are 14 residues in the CDR3.

The rearrangement links TRBV12-3 or TRBV12-4 to TRBJ1-1; TRBD1 aligns across 8 bases. This CDR3 spans 13 amino acids. V shed 5 bases and J 4 bases; nucleotides not matched to a gene: 3. CDR3 coding DNA: TGTGCCAGCAGTCTCAGGGGGCCCACTGAAGCTTTCTTT. This translates into CASSLRGPTEAFF.

This clone has just one count. The V and J genes are TRBV5-1 and TRBJ1-2; 8 bases agree with TRBD1. This CDR3 spans 17 amino acids. CDR1 is SGHRS, CDR2 YFSETQ, per germline. J lost 4 bases, V lost 0 bases, and 11 bases had no gene match. CDR3 DNA sequence: TGCGCCAGCAGCTTGGGGGACCCGACAGGGGAGTTCTATGGCTACACCTTC. It specifies CASSLGDPTGEFYGYTF.

The chain has TRBV7-6 and TRBJ1-1; no firm D call. The V end lost 1 base, the J end lost 5 bases, and 14 bases lay between the germline ends. Germline loops: CDR1 SGHVS, CDR2 FNYEAQ. The length of the CDR3 is 15 residues. The CDR3 here is CASSLVRSGGTEAFF. CDR3 DNA: TGTGCCAGCAGCTTAGTTCGGTCGGGAGGGACTGAAGCTTTCTTT.

The gene calls are TRBV18 and TRBJ2-1, with a tentative D call TRBD1 (5 bases). Trimming stripped 2 bases from V and 0 bases from J, with 14 bases between. This CDR3 contains 17 residues. The germline V gene has CDR1 KGHSH and CDR2 LQKENI. CDR3 residues: CASSPGADKSSYNEQFF. For the CDR3, the DNA is TGTGCCAGCTCACCAGGGGCGGATAAGAGCTCCTACAATGAGCAGTTCTTC.

The gene calls are TRBV19 and TRBJ2-3; TRBD2 agrees at 7 bases. Looked up from germline, CDR1 is LNHDA and CDR2 is SQIVND (reference sequence). The CDR3 has 15 residues. The V and J ends lost 6 bases and 4 bases, in that order; junction bases with no gene match: 10. The CDR3 loop is CASRGRRELPDTQYF. In DNA form, the CDR3 reads TGTGCCAGTAGGGGACGGCGGGAGTTGCCAGATACGCAGTATTTT.

The J gene is TRBJ1-6, the V gene TRBV27; D ambiguous. Germline CDR1 MNHEY, CDR2 SMNVEV (reference sequence). Trimming took 1 base from V and 9 from J, leaving 13 bases between them. The CDR3 has 15 amino acids. For the CDR3, the DNA is TGTGCCAGCAGTTTATTAAGGGCCCGGGGTTCACCCCTCCACTTT. As protein: CASSLLRARGSPLHF.

The rearrangement joins TRBV11-2 to TRBJ1-2; 9 positions match TRBD1. Germline CDR1 SGHAT, CDR2 FQNNGV. The CDR3 is 15 residues long. The J segment lost 3 bases and the V segment lost 4 bases, leaving 6 bases of the junction unmatched. The CDR3 loop is CASSSSDRGHYGYTF. The CDR3 DNA follows: TGTGCCAGCAGCTCCTCGGACAGGGGACACTATGGCTACACCTTC.

The chain is built from TRBV6-6 and TRBJ2-1; no firm D call. V gave up 2 bases and J gave up 2 bases, with 13 bases separating them. The CDR3 length is 16 residues. Germline CDR1 is MNHNY and CDR2 is SVGAGI (reference sequence). The DNA for the CDR3 is TGTGCCAGCAGTTACCCCGAGCGAGAGCCCTACAATGAGCAGTTCTTC. The encoded protein is CASSYPEREPYNEQFF.

This clone occurred once. The rearrangement links TRBV11-2 to TRBJ2-7, with TRBD2 matching over 9 bases. Germline values: CDR1 SGHAT, CDR2 FQNNGV. This CDR3 is built from 14 residues. Trimming removed 3 bases from V and 7 bases from J; junction bases left unmatched: 7. The CDR3 spells CASSLAGLAGEQYF. CDR3 nucleotide sequence: TGTGCCAGCAGCTTGGCGGGACTAGCCGGGGAGCAGTACTTC.

The J gene is TRBJ1-2, the V gene TRBV11-2, with D possibly being TRBD1 (5 bases). Trimming pared 3 bases from V and 5 bases from J, leaving 13 bases between. CDR1 is SGHAT and CDR2 is FQNNGV in the germline V gene. The CDR3 has 14 amino acids. The CDR3: CASSLTSGRYGYTF. The CDR3 coding sequence is TGTGCCAGCAGCTTGACCTCAGGGAGGTATGGCTACACCTTC. Full variable domain (outside the CDR3, taken from reference TRBV11-2 and TRBJ1-2): EAGVAQSPRYKIIEKRQSVAFWCNPISGHATLYWYQQILGQGPKLLIQFQNNGVVDDSQLPKDRFSAERLKGVDSTLKIQPAKLEDSAVYLCASSLTSGRYGYTFGSGTRLTVV.

The sample holds one count of this clone. The V and J genes are TRBV14 and TRBJ2-1, with D maybe TRBD2 (6 bases). V was shortened by 0 bases and J by 6 bases, with 15 bases between the two germline ends. The germline gives CDR1 SGHDN, CDR2 FVKESK. This CDR3 is built from 16 residues. The CDR3 reads CASSQEPSGYSNEQFF. The CDR3 region has the DNA TGTGCCAGCAGCCAAGAGCCCAGCGGGTACAGCAATGAGCAGTTCTTC.

DNA of the CDR3: TGCGCCAGCAGCCACCAGATGCCTACGGGGAGAAGCTCCTATAATTCACCCCTCCACTTT. Translating it yields CASSHQMPTGRSSYNSPLHF. The V gene is TRBV4-1, the J gene TRBJ1-6; D is undetermined. V lost 3 bases to trimming and J lost 0 bases, with 21 bases between them. The CDR3 is made up of 20 amino acids. Germline lookup yields CDR1 MGHRA and CDR2 YSYEKL.

The J gene is TRBJ1-1, the V gene TRBV9, with D unresolved. Trimming stripped 0 bases from V and 4 bases from J, with 19 bases between. Germline V gene lookup returns CDR1 SGDLS and CDR2 YYNGEE. The CDR3 sequence is 17 residues long. The CDR3 bases are TGTGCCAGCAGCGTAGGTGGAGGTGTGGTGGAGGGCACTGAAGCTTTCTTT. Translating it yields CASSVGGGVVEGTEAFF.

This clone has just one count. CDR3 residues: CASRNPTGKRGMNTEAFF. CDR3 bases: TGCGCCAGCAGGAATCCTACAGGGAAAAGAGGGATGAACACTGAAGCTTTCTTT. V usage is TRBV5-1 and J usage is TRBJ1-1, with a tentative D call TRBD1 (6 bases). Per the germline V gene, CDR1 is SGHRS and CDR2 is YFSETQ. The V end lost 5 bases, the J end lost 0 bases, and 23 bases lay between the germline ends. The CDR3 runs to 18 residues.

The chain carries TRBV29-1 and TRBJ2-5; 8 bases are shared with TRBD2. With 7 bases clipped from V and 4 bases from J, the junction kept 17 bases outside the gene matches. The CDR3 runs 16 residues. Germline CDR1 reads SQVTM; CDR2 reads ANQGSEA. CDR3 nucleotides: TGCAGCGCCGAGAGGCGGGGGGCAGCGGGTGGAGAGACCCAGTACTTC. This codes for CSAERRGAAGGETQYF.

This chain links TRBV14 with TRBJ2-4; no firm D call. Germline V gene sequence: CDR1 SGHDN, CDR2 FVKESK. Trimming left V 0 bases short and J 4 bases short, with 16 bases between. The CDR3 sequence is 17 residues long. CDR3 in DNA: TGTGCCAGCAGCCAAGAACCCCTGAGTTTTGGTAAAAACATTCAGTACTTC. Protein sequence: CASSQEPLSFGKNIQYF.

The genes are TRBV28 and TRBJ1-3; D is undetermined. The CDR3 loop spans 16 amino acids. V lost 3 bases to trimming and J lost 0 bases, with 12 bases between them. Germline V gives CDR1 MDHEN, CDR2 SYDVKM. The CDR3 sequence is CASSLRSRLSGNTIYF. CDR3 nucleotide sequence: TGTGCCAGCAGTTTGCGGTCCCGTCTCTCTGGAAACACCATATATTTT.

This rearrangement joins TRBV24-1 to TRBJ2-3; tentative D call: TRBD1 (5 bases). CDR3 size: 16 residues. CDR1 KGHDR and CDR2 SFDVKD come from the germline V gene. Trimming removed 0 bases at V and 1 base at J, with 10 bases between. The CDR3 is CATSDLGAAGTDTQYF. The CDR3 DNA is TGTGCCACCAGTGATTTGGGGGCCGCAGGCACAGATACGCAGTATTTT.

This chain connects TRBV7-6 to TRBJ1-5; the D is unclear. The CDR3 length is 13 residues. Trimming cost V 2 bases and J 4 bases, with 6 bases left between them. Germline V CDR1 and CDR2: SGHVS, FNYEAQ. CDR3 nucleotide sequence: TGTGCCAGCAGCTTAAGAGGGAATCAGCCCCAGCATTTT. As protein: CASSLRGNQPQHF.

V and J are TRBV7-9 and TRBJ2-7, with a possible D match to TRBD1 (5 bases). The CDR3 sequence is 12 residues long. Deletions cut 7 bases from V and 3 bases from J, with 10 bases between. The germline gives CDR1 SEHNR, CDR2 FQNEAQ (reference sequence). The CDR3 nucleotides are TGTGCCAGCATGGGGCAATACTACGAGCAGTACTTC. Amino acids: CASMGQYYEQYF.